This T cell receptor (beta chain) is drawn from a study of T cell responses to AZD1222 COVID-19 vaccine. Findings of the study overall: Repertoire sampling occurred only after the peak T cell response.

Sequencing used immunoSEQ multiplex PCR; TCRdb keeps in-frame clones, though not all of them. The sample lists 95,000 to 150,000 clones; approximately 90% were seen once. As for this clone: What it recognizes is unknown.

CDR3 length: 13 amino acids. J was trimmed by 10 bases and V by 3 bases; bases with no gene match: 8. Germline V gene sequence: CDR1 GTSNPN, CDR2 SVGIG (reference sequence). The chain links TRBV30 to TRBJ2-1; 8 bases map to TRBD2. The sample here was peripheral blood, taken on day 0 of AZD1222 vaccination. The TCR was taken from an adult in good health. The CDR3 DNA reads as TGTGCCTGGAGAAGAGCGGGAGCGGGGGAGCAGTTCTTC. It is translated as CAWRRAGAGEQFF.